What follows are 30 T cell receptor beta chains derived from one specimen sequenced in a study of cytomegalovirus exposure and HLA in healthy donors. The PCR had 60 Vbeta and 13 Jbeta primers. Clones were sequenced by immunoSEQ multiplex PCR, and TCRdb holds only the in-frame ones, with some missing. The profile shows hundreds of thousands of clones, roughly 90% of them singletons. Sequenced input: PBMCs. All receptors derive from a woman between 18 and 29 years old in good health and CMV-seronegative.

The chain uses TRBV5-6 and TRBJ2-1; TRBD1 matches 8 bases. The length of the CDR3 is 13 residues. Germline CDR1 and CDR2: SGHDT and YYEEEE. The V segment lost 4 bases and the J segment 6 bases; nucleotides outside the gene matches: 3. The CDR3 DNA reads TGTGCCAGCAGCCCGGACAGGGTCAATGAGCAGTTCTTC. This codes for CASSPDRVNEQFF.

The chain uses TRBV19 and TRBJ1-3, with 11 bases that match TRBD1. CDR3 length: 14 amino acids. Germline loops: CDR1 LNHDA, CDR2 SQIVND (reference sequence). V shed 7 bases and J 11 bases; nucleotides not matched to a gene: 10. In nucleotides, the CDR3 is TGTGCCAGTACCTTGGGACAGGGGGGAGTCGCCATATATTTT. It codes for CASTLGQGGVAIYF.

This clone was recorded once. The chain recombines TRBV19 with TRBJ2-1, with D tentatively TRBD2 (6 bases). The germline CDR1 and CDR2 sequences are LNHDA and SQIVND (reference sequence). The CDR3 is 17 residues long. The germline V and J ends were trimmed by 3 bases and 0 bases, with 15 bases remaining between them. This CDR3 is CASSIPSGRFSYNEQFF. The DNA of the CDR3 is TGTGCCAGTAGTATCCCCAGCGGGCGATTCTCCTACAATGAGCAGTTCTTC.

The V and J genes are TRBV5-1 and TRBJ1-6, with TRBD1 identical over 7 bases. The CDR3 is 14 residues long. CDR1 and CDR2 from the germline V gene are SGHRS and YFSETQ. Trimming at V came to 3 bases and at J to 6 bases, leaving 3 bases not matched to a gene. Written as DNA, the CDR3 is TGCGCCAGCAGCTCCGGGACAGTTAATTCACCCCTCCACTTT. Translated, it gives CASSSGTVNSPLHF.

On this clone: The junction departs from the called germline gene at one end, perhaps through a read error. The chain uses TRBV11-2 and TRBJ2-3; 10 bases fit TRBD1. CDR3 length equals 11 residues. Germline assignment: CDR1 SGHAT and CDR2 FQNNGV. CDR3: CASSFRDRGNF. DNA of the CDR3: TGTGCCAGCAGCTTCCGGGACAGGGGAAATTTT.

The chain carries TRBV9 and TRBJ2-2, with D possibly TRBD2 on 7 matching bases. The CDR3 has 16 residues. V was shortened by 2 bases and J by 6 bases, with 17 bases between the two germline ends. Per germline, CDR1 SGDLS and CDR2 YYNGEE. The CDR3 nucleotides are TGTGCCAGCAGCGTCCGGGGGGCCTCACCTTCCGGGGAGCTGTTTTTT. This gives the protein CASSVRGASPSGELFF.

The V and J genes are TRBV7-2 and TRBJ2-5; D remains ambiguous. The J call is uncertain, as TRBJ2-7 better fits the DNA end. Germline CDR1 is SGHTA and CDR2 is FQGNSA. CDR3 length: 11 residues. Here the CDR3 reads CASSVRYEQYF. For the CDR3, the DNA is TGTGCCAGCAGCGTCCGTTACGAGCAGTACTTC.

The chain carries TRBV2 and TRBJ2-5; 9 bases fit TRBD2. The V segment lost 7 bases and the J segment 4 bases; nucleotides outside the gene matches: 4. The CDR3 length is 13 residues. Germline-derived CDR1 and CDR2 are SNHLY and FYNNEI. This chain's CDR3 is CASTTRGGETQYF. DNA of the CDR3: TGTGCCAGCACGACGCGGGGGGGAGAGACCCAGTACTTC.

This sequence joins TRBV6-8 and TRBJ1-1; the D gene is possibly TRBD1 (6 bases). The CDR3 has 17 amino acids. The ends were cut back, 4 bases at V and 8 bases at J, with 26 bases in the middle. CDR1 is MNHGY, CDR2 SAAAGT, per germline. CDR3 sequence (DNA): TGTGCCAGCAGTTTTGGAGTCTCACTCAGGGGTGGGGTGGAAGCTTTCTTT. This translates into CASSFGVSLRGGVEAFF.

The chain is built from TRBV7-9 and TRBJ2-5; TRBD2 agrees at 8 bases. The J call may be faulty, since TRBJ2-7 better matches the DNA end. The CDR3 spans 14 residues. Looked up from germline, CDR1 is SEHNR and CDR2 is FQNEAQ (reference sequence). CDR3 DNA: TGTGCCAGCAGCTTCTCGGGGGGGTCCTACGAGCAGTACTTC. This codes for CASSFSGGSYEQYF.

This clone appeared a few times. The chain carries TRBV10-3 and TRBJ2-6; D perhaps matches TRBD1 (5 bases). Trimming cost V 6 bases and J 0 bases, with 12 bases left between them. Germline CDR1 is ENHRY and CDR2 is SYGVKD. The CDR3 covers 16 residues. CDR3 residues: CAISAAGYSGANVLTF. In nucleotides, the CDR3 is TGTGCCATCAGCGCGGCAGGGTACTCTGGGGCCAACGTCCTGACTTTC.

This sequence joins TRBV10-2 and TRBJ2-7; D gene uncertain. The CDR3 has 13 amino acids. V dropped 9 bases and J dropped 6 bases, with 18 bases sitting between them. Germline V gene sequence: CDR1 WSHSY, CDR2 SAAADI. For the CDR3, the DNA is TGCGCCAGTTACTCGGGTCCCTACTCCGAGCAGTACTTC. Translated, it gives CASYSGPYSEQYF.

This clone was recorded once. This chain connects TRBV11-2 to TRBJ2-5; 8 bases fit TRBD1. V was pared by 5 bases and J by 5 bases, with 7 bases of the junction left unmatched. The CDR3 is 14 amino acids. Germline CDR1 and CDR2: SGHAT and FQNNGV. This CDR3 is CASSTDRVVETQYF. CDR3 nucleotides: TGTGCCAGCAGCACGGACAGGGTGGTCGAGACCCAGTACTTC.

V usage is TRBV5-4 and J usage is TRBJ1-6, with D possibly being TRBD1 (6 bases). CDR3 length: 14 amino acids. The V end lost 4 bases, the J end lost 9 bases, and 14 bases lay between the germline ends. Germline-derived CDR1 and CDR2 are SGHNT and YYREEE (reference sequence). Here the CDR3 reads CASSPGGRGSPLHF. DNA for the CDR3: TGTGCCAGCAGCCCTGGTGGCAGGGGTTCACCCCTCCACTTT.

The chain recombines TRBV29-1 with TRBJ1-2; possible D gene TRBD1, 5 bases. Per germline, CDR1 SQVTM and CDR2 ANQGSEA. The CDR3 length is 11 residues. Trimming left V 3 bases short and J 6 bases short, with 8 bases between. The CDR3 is CSVDTRDGYTF. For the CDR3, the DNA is TGCAGCGTTGACACCAGGGATGGCTACACCTTC.

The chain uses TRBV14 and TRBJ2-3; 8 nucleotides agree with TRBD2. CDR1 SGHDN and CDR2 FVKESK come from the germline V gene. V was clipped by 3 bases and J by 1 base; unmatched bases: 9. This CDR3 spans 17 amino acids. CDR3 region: CASSQTRGAGGTDTQYF. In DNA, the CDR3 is TGTGCCAGCAGCCAGACCCGAGGAGCGGGGGGCACAGATACGCAGTATTTT.

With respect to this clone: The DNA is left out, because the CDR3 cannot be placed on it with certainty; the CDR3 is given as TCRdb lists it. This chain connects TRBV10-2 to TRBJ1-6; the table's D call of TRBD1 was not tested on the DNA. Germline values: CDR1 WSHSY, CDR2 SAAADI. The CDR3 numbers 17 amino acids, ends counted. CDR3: CASSSSNRGSYNSPLHF.

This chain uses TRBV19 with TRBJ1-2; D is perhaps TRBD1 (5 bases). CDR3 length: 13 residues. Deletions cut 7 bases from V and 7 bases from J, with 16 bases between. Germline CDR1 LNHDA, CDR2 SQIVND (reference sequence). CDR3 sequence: CASTNRRGSGYTF. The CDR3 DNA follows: TGTGCCAGTACCAATCGGAGGGGAAGTGGCTACACCTTC.

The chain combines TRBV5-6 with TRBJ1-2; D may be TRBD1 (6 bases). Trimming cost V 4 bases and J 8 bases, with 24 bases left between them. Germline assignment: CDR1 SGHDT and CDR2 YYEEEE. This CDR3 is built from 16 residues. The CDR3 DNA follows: TGTGCCAGCAGCCTTCCGGGTGGGGGCTTGGAGAAGGGCTACACCTTC. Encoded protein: CASSLPGGGLEKGYTF.

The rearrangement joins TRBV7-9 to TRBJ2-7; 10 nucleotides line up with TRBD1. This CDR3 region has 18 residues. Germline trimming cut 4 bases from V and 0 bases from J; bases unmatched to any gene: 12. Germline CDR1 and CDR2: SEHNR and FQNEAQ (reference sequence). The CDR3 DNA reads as TGTGCCAGCAGCTCACCCGGGACAGGGGCCACAAACTCCTACGAGCAGTACTTC. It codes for CASSSPGTGATNSYEQYF.

This chain's CDR3 is CASSLISSGANVLTF. For the CDR3, the DNA is TGTGCCAGCAGCCTTATTAGCTCTGGGGCCAACGTCCTGACTTTC. The rearrangement links TRBV9 to TRBJ2-6; D is unresolved. V was pared by 4 bases and J by 0 bases, with 8 bases between. The germline CDR1 and CDR2 sequences are SGDLS and YYNGEE. The CDR3 runs to 15 residues.

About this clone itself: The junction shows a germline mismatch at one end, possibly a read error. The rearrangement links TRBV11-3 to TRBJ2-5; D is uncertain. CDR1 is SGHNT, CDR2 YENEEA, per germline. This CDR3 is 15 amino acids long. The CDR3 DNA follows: TGTGCCAGCAGCTTAGGGTCGCAGCGCCAAGAGACCCGGTACTTC. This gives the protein CASSLGSQRQETRYF. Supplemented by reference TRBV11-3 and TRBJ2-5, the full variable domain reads EAGVVQSPRYKIIEKKQPVAFWCNPISGHNTLYWYLQNLGQGPELLIRYENEEAVDDSQLPKDRFSAERLKGVDSTLKIQPAELGDSAVYLCASSLGSQRQETRYFGPGTRLLVL.

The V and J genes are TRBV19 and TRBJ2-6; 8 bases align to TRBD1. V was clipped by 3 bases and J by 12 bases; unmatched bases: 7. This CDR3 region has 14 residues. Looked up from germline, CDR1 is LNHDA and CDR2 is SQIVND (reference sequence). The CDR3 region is CASSMSPGGTVLTF. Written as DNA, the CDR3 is TGTGCCAGTAGTATGTCCCCAGGGGGCACCGTCCTGACTTTC.

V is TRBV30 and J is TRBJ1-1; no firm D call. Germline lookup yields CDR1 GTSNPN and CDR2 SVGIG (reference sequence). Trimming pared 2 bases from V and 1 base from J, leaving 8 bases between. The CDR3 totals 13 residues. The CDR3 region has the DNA TGTGCCTGGAGTTTCGCAGGGAACACTGAAGCTTTCTTT. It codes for CAWSFAGNTEAFF.

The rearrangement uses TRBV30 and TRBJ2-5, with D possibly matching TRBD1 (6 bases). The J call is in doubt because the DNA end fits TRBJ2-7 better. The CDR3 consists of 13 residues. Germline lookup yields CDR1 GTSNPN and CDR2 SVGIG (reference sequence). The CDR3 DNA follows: TGTGCCTGGTCGACAGGAGCGTCCTACGAGCAGTACTTC. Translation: CAWSTGASYEQYF.

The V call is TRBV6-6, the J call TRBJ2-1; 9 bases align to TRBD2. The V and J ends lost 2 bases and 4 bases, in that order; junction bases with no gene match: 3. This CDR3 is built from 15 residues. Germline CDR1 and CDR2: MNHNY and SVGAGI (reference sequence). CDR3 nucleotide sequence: TGTGCCAGCAGTTACGCGGGGGGGGGATACAATGAGCAGTTCTTC. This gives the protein CASSYAGGGYNEQFF.

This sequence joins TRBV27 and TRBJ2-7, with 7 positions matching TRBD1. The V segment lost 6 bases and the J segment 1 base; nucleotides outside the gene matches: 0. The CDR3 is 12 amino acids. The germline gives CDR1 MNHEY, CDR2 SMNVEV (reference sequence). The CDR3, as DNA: TGTGCCAGCAGGGACAGGTCCTACGAGCAGTACTTC. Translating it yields CASRDRSYEQYF.

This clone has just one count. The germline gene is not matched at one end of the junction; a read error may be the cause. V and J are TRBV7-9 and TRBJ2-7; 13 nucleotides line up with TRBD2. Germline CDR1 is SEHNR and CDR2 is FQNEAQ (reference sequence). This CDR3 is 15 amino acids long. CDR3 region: CSSSLPGTSGDEQYF. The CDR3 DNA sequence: TGTTCCAGCAGCTTACCTGGGACTAGCGGGGACGAGCAGTACTTC.

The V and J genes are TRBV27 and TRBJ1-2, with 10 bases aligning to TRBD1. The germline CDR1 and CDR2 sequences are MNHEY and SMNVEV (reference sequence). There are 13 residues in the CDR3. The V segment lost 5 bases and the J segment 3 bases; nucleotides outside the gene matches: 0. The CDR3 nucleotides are TGTGCCAGCAGTGGGACAGGGGACTATGGCTACACCTTC. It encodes CASSGTGDYGYTF.

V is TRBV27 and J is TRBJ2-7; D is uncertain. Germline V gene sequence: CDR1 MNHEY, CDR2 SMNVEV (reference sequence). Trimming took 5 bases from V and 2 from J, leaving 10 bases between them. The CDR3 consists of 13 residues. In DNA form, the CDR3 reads TGTGCCAGCAGTCTCCGGGTAGCCTACGAGCAGTACTTC. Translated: CASSLRVAYEQYF.